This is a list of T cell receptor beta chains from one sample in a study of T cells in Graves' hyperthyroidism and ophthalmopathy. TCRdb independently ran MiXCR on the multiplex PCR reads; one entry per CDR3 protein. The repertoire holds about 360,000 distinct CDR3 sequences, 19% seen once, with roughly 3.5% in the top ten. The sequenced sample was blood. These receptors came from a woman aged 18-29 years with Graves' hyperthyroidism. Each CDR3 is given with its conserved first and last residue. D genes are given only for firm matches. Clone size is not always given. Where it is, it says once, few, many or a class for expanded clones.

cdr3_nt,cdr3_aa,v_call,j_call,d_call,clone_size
TGTGCCAGCAGAATGGCAGGCGGGACGGATGGCTACACCTTC,CASRMAGGTDGYTF,TRBV2,TRBJ1-2,-,-
TGTGCCAGCAATGAAGGGACTTATCCAGATACGCAGTATTTT,CASNEGTYPDTQYF,TRBV27,TRBJ2-3,-,many
TGTGCCAGCAGTGGGGGATGGGGCGAGCAGTACTTC,CASSGGWGEQYF,TRBV12-3/TRBV12-4,TRBJ2-7,-,-
TGCGCCAGCAGCTCCGAGGCGTTCGAGCAGTACTTC,CASSSEAFEQYF,TRBV5-1,TRBJ2-7,-,few
TGTGCCACCAGCAGAGCGGGTGGGAACACTGAAGCTTTCTTT,CATSRAGGNTEAFF,TRBV15,TRBJ1-1,-,many
TGTGCCAGCAGATCTCTTCGGGACATTTGGAGCAATCAGCCCCAGCATTTT,CASRSLRDIWSNQPQHF,TRBV6-4,TRBJ1-5,-,many
TGCAGTGCTGTAACAGGGGGCTGGCAGCCCCAGCATTTT,CSAVTGGWQPQHF,TRBV20-1,TRBJ1-5,TRBD1,many
TGCAGTGCTAACCGGGAGACCCAGTACTTC,CSANRETQYF,TRBV20-1,TRBJ2-5,-,-
TGTGCCAGCACAGAACAGGCCAATCAGCCCCAGCATTTT,CASTEQANQPQHF,TRBV6-2/TRBV6-3,TRBJ1-5,-,-
TGTGCCATCAGACAGGGTCTTGATCAGCCCCAGCATTTT,CAIRQGLDQPQHF,TRBV10-3,TRBJ1-5,-,many
TGTGCCAGCAGCGTAGATGGGAGATATAATTCACCCCTCCACTTT,CASSVDGRYNSPLHF,TRBV9,TRBJ1-6,-,few
TGTGCCAGCTGGACAGAGAAATTATTAGGCTACACCTTC,CASWTEKLLGYTF,TRBV27,TRBJ1-2,-,many
TGTGCCAGCAGCTTAGGGTTCGGGACAGCCAAAAACATTAAGTACTTC,CASSLGFGTAKNIKYF,TRBV11-2,TRBJ2-4,TRBD1,-
TGTGCCTGGGAGACAGGTGGATATGCGGGGACCCAGTACTTC,CAWETGGYAGTQYF,TRBV30,TRBJ2-5,-,many
TGTGCCAGCAGTGCGGATAGCGGGGGCGGGAAGGATGAGCAGTTCTTC,CASSADSGGGKDEQFF,TRBV6-1,TRBJ2-1,TRBD2,many
TGTGCTAGTGGTTTCTCCCCGGGGGATATAGAAGAGACCCAGTACTTC,CASGFSPGDIEETQYF,TRBV12-5,TRBJ2-5,-,many
TGTGCCGAGTCAGAATTTGGCTATGGCTACACCTTC,CAESEFGYGYTF,TRBV12-3/TRBV12-4,TRBJ1-2,-,many
TGTGCCAGCAGCCGAGGTCCTGAACAGGTCGGGACTTATGGCTACACCTTC,CASSRGPEQVGTYGYTF,TRBV11-2,TRBJ1-2,-,many
TGTGCCACCAGTGACCCCAGGACAGACCTCTACGAGCAGTACTTC,CATSDPRTDLYEQYF,TRBV24-1,TRBJ2-7,-,many
TGTGCCAGTAGTACCCCATCGGGACGGGGTAATCAGCCCCAGCATTTT,CASSTPSGRGNQPQHF,TRBV19,TRBJ1-5,-,many
TGTGCCAGCAGTATGGGGACAGGCTACTACGAGCAGTACTTC,CASSMGTGYYEQYF,TRBV6-1,TRBJ2-7,TRBD1,-
TGTGCCAGCAGTGTGTCGGGACAGGGTTCCTACGAGCAGTACTTC,CASSVSGQGSYEQYF,TRBV11-2,TRBJ2-7,TRBD1,many
TGTGCCAGCAGCTTAACACCAACTCGTGAGCAGTACTTC,CASSLTPTREQYF,TRBV7-3,TRBJ2-7,-,many
TGTGCCAGTAGTCACCGGGACAGCCCCTACGAGCAGTACTTC,CASSHRDSPYEQYF,TRBV19,TRBJ2-7,TRBD1,many
TGTGCCAGCAGTTTGCAGGGGCGCGGCAATCAGCCCCAGCATTTT,CASSLQGRGNQPQHF,TRBV12-3/TRBV12-4,TRBJ1-5,-,many
TGTGCCAGCAGCTCTGTTTTGGGGGGCTATGGCTACACCTTC,CASSSVLGGYGYTF,TRBV12-3/TRBV12-4,TRBJ1-2,-,-
TGTGCCAGTAGTCCTTCCCGGCTCAATCAGCCCCAGCATTTT,CASSPSRLNQPQHF,TRBV19,TRBJ1-5,-,many
TGCAGTGCAAACGCCGGGAGGCGCTACGAGCAGTACTTC,CSANAGRRYEQYF,TRBV20-1,TRBJ2-7,TRBD2,many
TGTGCCAGCGGACAGGACGGCACTGAAGCTTTCTTT,CASGQDGTEAFF,TRBV12-3/TRBV12-4,TRBJ1-1,TRBD1,many
TGTGCCAGCGGGGCTCCAGGCACTGAAACTTTCTTT,CASGAPGTETFF,TRBV7-3,TRBJ1-1,-,many
TGTGCCAGTAGTGCCGGACTAGCGGGAAACGAGCAGTACTTC,CASSAGLAGNEQYF,TRBV19,TRBJ2-7,TRBD2,-
TGTGCCAGCAGTTACTCGAAGGGCCTGAACACTGAAGCTTTCTTT,CASSYSKGLNTEAFF,TRBV6-5,TRBJ1-1,-,many
TGTGCCAGCAGATCCTTAAGGGGCGTCTGGGAGACCCAGTACTTC,CASRSLRGVWETQYF,TRBV13,TRBJ2-5,-,many
TGTGCCATCAGTGGACAGGGGGAGAACGAGCAGTACTTC,CAISGQGENEQYF,TRBV10-3,TRBJ2-7,TRBD1,many
TGTGCCAGCAGCTTAGGAAGATTCGGGGGGCTGAGAAGAGGGGAGCTGTTTTTT,CASSLGRFGGLRRGELFF,TRBV11-2,TRBJ2-2,-,-
TGTGCCAGCAGTAAGCGGGGCGCCGGGGAGCTGTTTTTT,CASSKRGAGELFF,TRBV28,TRBJ2-2,TRBD2,many
TGTGCCAGCAGTTCGGAAGGTTGGGTCTGGGCCCTCAGTCAGCCCCAGCATTTT,CASSSEGWVWALSQPQHF,TRBV28,TRBJ1-5,-,many
TGCAGTGCCACGGGAGAGACCCAGTACTTC,CSATGETQYF,TRBV20-1,TRBJ2-5,-,many
TGTGCCAGCAGCGTAGGACGAGGGGGGCCAACGCAAGAGACCCAGTACTTC,CASSVGRGGPTQETQYF,TRBV9,TRBJ2-5,-,many
TGTGCCAGCACCCTAAACTGGGACTTACAGAACACCGGGGAGCTGTTTTTT,CASTLNWDLQNTGELFF,TRBV7-6,TRBJ2-2,-,many
TGTGCCAGCAGTTACGGCCGTTACGAGCAGTACTTC,CASSYGRYEQYF,TRBV6-2/TRBV6-3,TRBJ2-7,-,many
TGTGCCAGCAGTCCCCGGGGGGTGGGGTCCTACGAGCAGTACTTC,CASSPRGVGSYEQYF,TRBV28,TRBJ2-7,TRBD2,-
TGTGCCTGGAGTGTACCTAAGGTTTTGACCGGAAACACCATATATTTT,CAWSVPKVLTGNTIYF,TRBV30,TRBJ1-3,-,-
TGTGCCAGCAGACCGCAGGGTGAGAGGATGAACACTGAAGCTTTCTTT,CASRPQGERMNTEAFF,TRBV6-1,TRBJ1-1,-,-
TGTGCCATCAGTTCAGGTTCCGTAGATGGCTACACCTTC,CAISSGSVDGYTF,TRBV10-3,TRBJ1-2,-,many
TGTGCCAGCAAATTAGGTGGCGACACCGGGGAGCTGTTTTTT,CASKLGGDTGELFF,TRBV6-1,TRBJ2-2,-,many